These T cell receptor beta chains were read from a single sample in a study of cytomegalovirus exposure and HLA in healthy donors. Clones were read by immunoSEQ multiplex PCR, and TCRdb kept only the in-frame ones, dropping some. Of around 150,000 clones in the sample, 76% were seen once. The sequenced material came from PBMCs. The receptors were gathered from a man aged 18 to 30 in good health and CMV-seronegative. Each CDR3 is given with its conserved first and last residue. A D gene is named only where the DNA matches it firmly. Expanded clones are given a class, and other clones once, few, many or no size at all.

v_call	d_call	clone_size	j_call	cdr3_aa	cdr3_nt
TRBV6-5	TRBD1	.	TRBJ1-1	CASSLGQGNTEAFF	TGTGCCAGCAGTTTGGGACAGGGGAACACTGAAGCTTTCTTT
TRBV18	.	.	TRBJ2-7	CASSTEYYEQYF	TGTGCCAGCTCCACAGAGTACTACGAGCAGTACTTC
TRBV9	.	.	TRBJ2-1	CASSPRRVGGEQFF	TGTGCCAGCAGCCCTCGGCGGGTCGGCGGTGAGCAGTTCTTC
TRBV7-8	.	.	TRBJ1-1	CASSFRDGDSEAFF	TGTGCCAGCAGCTTCAGGGATGGCGACTCTGAAGCTTTCTTT
TRBV30	.	.	TRBJ1-3	CAWSPKSVSSGNTIYF	TGTGCCTGGAGTCCGAAAAGCGTGAGCTCTGGAAACACCATATATTTT
TRBV28	.	.	TRBJ2-7	CASSFGGGVYEQYF	TGTGCCAGCAGTTTTGGGGGAGGCGTGTACGAGCAGTACTTC
TRBV28	.	few	TRBJ1-3	CASTSPSGNTIYF	TGTGCCAGCACCTCCCCCTCTGGAAACACCATATATTTT
TRBV11-2	.	.	TRBJ2-7	CASSLGLAYEQYF	TGTGCCAGCAGCTTAGGGCTAGCCTACGAGCAGTACTTC
TRBV28	.	.	TRBJ2-7	CASSERDEQYF	TGTGCCAGCAGTGAACGGGATGAGCAGTACTTC
TRBV2	.	.	TRBJ1-2	CASSEVCFREEDNYGYTF	TGTGCCAGCAGTGAAGTATGTTTTAGGGAGGAGGATAACTATGGCTACACCTTC
TRBV5-1	.	.	TRBJ2-1	CASSLELLRNEQFF	TGCGCCAGCAGCTTGGAACTCTTGAGGAATGAGCAGTTCTTC
TRBV7-2	.	.	TRBJ2-4	CASSLARSVGARAKNIQYF	TGTGCCAGCAGCTTAGCAAGATCCGTGGGGGCTCGGGCCAAAAACATTCAGTACTTC
TRBV5-8	.	.	TRBJ2-7	CASSLGPGHYEQYF	TGTGCCAGCAGCTTGGGCCCAGGCCACTACGAGCAGTACTTC
TRBV7-2	TRBD2	.	TRBJ2-7	CASSPRSGGYEQYF	TGTGCCAGCAGCCCCAGGAGCGGGGGCTACGAGCAGTACTTC
TRBV4-2	TRBD1	.	TRBJ2-1	CASSQVLSGGSSNEQFF	TGTGCCAGCAGCCAAGTTTTATCAGGGGGATCGAGCAATGAGCAGTTCTTC
TRBV4-1	TRBD1	few	TRBJ1-4	CASSRTGYEKLFF	TGCGCCAGCAGTCGGACAGGGTATGAAAAACTGTTTTTT
TRBV5-4	TRBD1	.	TRBJ2-7	CASSSPGQGFHEQYF	TGTGCCAGCAGCAGTCCGGGACAGGGGTTCCACGAGCAGTACTTC
TRBV29-1	TRBD1	.	TRBJ2-7	CSVEDPHRGLVHEQYF	TGCAGCGTTGAAGATCCCCACAGGGGGCTCGTCCACGAGCAGTACTTC
TRBV6-1	TRBD1	.	TRBJ1-5	CASSGPRGRQPQHF	TGTGCCAGCAGTGGACCCAGGGGGCGCCAGCCCCAGCATTTT
TRBV9	TRBD2	.	TRBJ2-5	CASSPLAYSGGHQETQYF	TGTGCCAGCAGCCCTCTCGCCTACTCGGGGGGGCACCAAGAGACCCAGTACTTC
TRBV30	TRBD1	.	TRBJ2-7	CAWSVGWQGEYEQYF	TGTGCCTGGAGTGTAGGTTGGCAGGGGGAATACGAGCAGTACTTC
TRBV11-3	TRBD2	few	TRBJ2-5	CASRRRGSQETQYF	TGTGCCAGCCGGAGGCGGGGGAGCCAAGAGACCCAGTACTTC
TRBV27	.	.	TRBJ2-4	CASSFHSGPCAKNIQYF	TGTGCCAGCAGTTTCCACTCGGGTCCGTGTGCCAAAAACATTCAGTACTTC
TRBV28	.	.	TRBJ1-5	CASSSRQNLLNQPQHF	TGTGCCAGCAGTTCCCGACAGAACTTGCTTAATCAGCCCCAGCATTTT
TRBV30	.	.	TRBJ1-6	CAWSVRSYNSPLHF	TGTGCCTGGAGTGTGCGATCCTATAATTCACCCCTCCACTTT
TRBV29-1	.	few	TRBJ1-1	CSVDGGATEAFF	TGCAGCGTTGATGGGGGGGCCACTGAAGCTTTCTTT
TRBV27	TRBD1	.	TRBJ1-2	CASSSRQTGNYGYTF	TGTGCCAGCAGTTCACGACAGACAGGGAACTATGGCTACACCTTC
TRBV19	.	.	TRBJ1-1	CASSMALTGTGAFF	TGTGCCAGTAGTATGGCCCTCACAGGGACCGGGGCTTTCTTT
TRBV6-5	.	.	TRBJ2-3	CASSYSELNTQYF	TGTGCCAGCAGTTACTCGGAGTTAAATACGCAGTATTTT
TRBV5-6	.	.	TRBJ2-2	CASSPGVGGELFF	TGTGCCAGCAGCCCAGGGGTAGGCGGGGAGCTGTTTTTT
TRBV6-6	TRBD1	.	TRBJ1-6	CASSSGQGNSPLHF	TGTGCCAGCAGTTCGGGACAGGGGAATTCACCCCTCCACTTT
TRBV18	.	.	TRBJ1-1	CASSPLEVRNTEAFF	TGTGCCAGCTCACCATTGGAGGTAAGGAACACTGAAGCTTTCTTT
TRBV7-8	.	.	TRBJ2-7	CASSHTGGIHEQYF	TGTGCCAGCAGCCACACCGGAGGGATCCACGAGCAGTACTTC
TRBV5-1	.	.	TRBJ2-3	CASSLPIESSTDTQYF	TGCGCCAGCAGCTTGCCAATAGAGTCTAGCACAGATACGCAGTATTTT
TRBV10-3	.	.	TRBJ1-6	CAISEYGATYNSPLHF	TGTGCCATCAGTGAGTATGGGGCCACCTATAATTCACCCCTCCACTTT
TRBV7-9	.	.	TRBJ2-2	CASSLALETGELFF	TGTGCCAGCAGCTTAGCTTTAGAGACCGGGGAGCTGTTTTTT
TRBV12-5	.	.	TRBJ2-7	CASGLTDTSYEQYF	TGTGCTAGTGGGCTGACGGACACCTCCTACGAGCAGTACTTC
TRBV2	TRBD1	.	TRBJ1-5	CASSGQGRDQPQHF	TGTGCCAGCAGTGGACAGGGACGCGATCAGCCCCAGCATTTT
TRBV2	.	.	TRBJ2-7	CASTQALANYEQYF	TGTGCCAGCACCCAGGCACTAGCAAACTACGAGCAGTACTTC
TRBV30	.	.	TRBJ1-1	CAWSTGPNTEAFF	TGTGCCTGGAGTACAGGACCGAACACTGAAGCTTTCTTT
TRBV11-3	TRBD1	once	TRBJ2-7	CASGRQGAHEQYF	TGTGCCAGCGGGCGACAGGGGGCTCACGAGCAGTACTTC
TRBV11-3	TRBD2	.	TRBJ2-2	CASRPTSGTSKHLNTGELFF	TGTGCCAGCAGACCAACTTCCGGGACTAGCAAGCATCTGAACACCGGGGAGCTGTTTTTT